This entry lists 17 T cell receptor beta chains sequenced from one sample in a study of T cell repertoires in cytomegalovirus infection. Antigens of these TCRs are unknown. MiXCR was run by TCRdb on the reads, yielding one entry per CDR3 protein. The sample contains 65,000 to 85,000 distinct CDR3 sequences, around 28% of which appear only once. The source was CD8+ T cells from cultured PBMCs, collected from culture after CMV antigen stimulation. The receptors derive from a human donor in good health (CMV status not recorded). Some clones in this sample may be carry-over from other donors' samples.

Comments on this clonotype: At one end, the junction sequence differs from germline, possibly due to a read error. V gene TRBV4-3 combines with J gene TRBJ1-1; 7 bases map to TRBD1. Germline values: CDR1 LGHNA, CDR2 YSLEER. The CDR3 totals 13 residues. CDR3 amino acids: CASSELDRTPTLF. CDR3 sequence (DNA): TGCGCCAGCAGCGAGTTGGACAGGACGCCGACTTTGTTT.

The CDR3 spells CATSSRTGSYNEQFF. CDR3 nucleotides: TGTGCCACCAGCAGTAGGACAGGGTCCTACAATGAGCAGTTCTTC. The chain links TRBV15 to TRBJ2-1, with 8 bases matching TRBD1. The junction had 2 bases not matched to a gene; V was cut back by 3 bases and J by 1 base. The CDR3 has 15 amino acids. Germline values: CDR1 LNHNV, CDR2 YYDKDF (reference sequence). Full variable domain (missing parts from reference TRBV15 and TRBJ2-1): DAMVIQNPRYQVTQFGKPVTLSCSQTLNHNVMYWYQQKSSQAPKLLFHYYDKDFNNEADTPDNFQSRRPNTSFCFLDIRSPGLGDTAMYLCATSSRTGSYNEQFFGPGTRLTVL.

This clonotype was picked up a small number of times. J is TRBJ2-1 and V is TRBV11-2; D uncertain. V was clipped by 5 bases and J by 8 bases, with 10 bases between them. The CDR3 is 12 amino acids. Germline loops: CDR1 SGHAT, CDR2 FQNNGV. DNA of the CDR3: TGTGCCAGCAGCAAACTTCTGGATGAGCAGTTCTTC. Residues: CASSKLLDEQFF.

This clonotype was counted at least ten times. This chain connects TRBV7-8 to TRBJ1-4; D is possibly TRBD1 (6 bases). CDR3 length: 15 residues. V lost 5 bases, J lost 3 bases, and 13 bases lay in between. In germline, CDR1 is SGHVS, CDR2 FQNEAQ. As DNA, the CDR3 is TGTGCCAGCAGCCTGAAGGACAGCCCTAATGAAAAACTGTTTTTT. Translating gives CASSLKDSPNEKLFF.

The V call is TRBV5-1, the J call TRBJ2-7; unclear D gene. Trimming left V 0 bases short and J 4 bases short, with 17 bases between. The CDR3 sequence is 16 residues long. CDR1 is SGHRS, CDR2 YFSETQ, per germline. The DNA of the CDR3 is TGCGCCAGCAGCTTGGCGGGTCGCTCACCCGGGTACGAGCAGTACTTC. Its protein product is CASSLAGRSPGYEQYF.

CDR3 sequence: CASSPGTGPANEQFF. As DNA, the CDR3 is TGTGCCAGCAGTCCCGGGACAGGGCCGGCCAATGAGCAGTTCTTC. J is TRBJ2-1 and V is TRBV27; 9 nucleotides align to TRBD1. The V gene end was trimmed by 5 bases and the J gene end by 6 bases; junction bases not matched to a gene: 8. Germline V lookup: CDR1 MNHEY, CDR2 SMNVEV (reference sequence). The CDR3 runs to 15 residues.

This clonotype was counted at least ten times. The chain joins TRBV19 to TRBJ1-5, with D unclear. This CDR3 is built from 15 residues. Trimming pared 3 bases from V and 4 bases from J, leaving 13 bases between. The V gene's germline CDR1 is LNHDA and CDR2 SQIVND (reference sequence). This chain's CDR3 is CASSIVAAENQPQHF. Written as DNA, the CDR3 is TGTGCCAGTAGTATCGTGGCAGCAGAAAATCAGCCCCAGCATTTT.

This clonotype occurred once. V gene TRBV10-2 combines with J gene TRBJ1-1; 7 bases match TRBD1. Germline V lookup: CDR1 WSHSY, CDR2 SAAADI. The CDR3 is 16 amino acids. The ends lost 6 bases at V and 4 bases at J; junction bases unmatched: 14. In DNA form, the CDR3 reads TGCGCCAGCAGCACTCCGACGACAGGGAATGGCACTGAAGCTTTCTTT. It yields the protein CASSTPTTGNGTEAFF.

This rearrangement joins TRBV2 to TRBJ2-2; TRBD2 might be the D (7 bases). Trimming took off 8 bases at V and 3 bases at J, with 13 bases between the two ends. Looked up from germline, CDR1 is SNHLY and CDR2 is FYNNEI. This CDR3 region has 14 residues. The CDR3 sequence is CASRTGGDTGELFF. CDR3 nucleotides: TGTGCCAGCCGGACGGGGGGCGACACCGGGGAGCTGTTTTTT.

V and J are TRBV5-6 and TRBJ2-2; D is uncertain. The CDR3 covers 14 residues. Germline V gene data show CDR1 as SGHDT and CDR2 as YYEEEE. V was cut by 3 bases and J by 7 bases, with 13 bases left in between. The CDR3 sequence is CASSSGLRSGELFF. CDR3 in DNA: TGTGCCAGCAGCTCCGGGCTGAGGAGCGGGGAGCTGTTTTTT.

This rearrangement joins TRBV19 to TRBJ2-1, with 7 bases fitting TRBD2. The junction had 7 bases not matched to a gene; V was cut back by 3 bases and J by 8 bases. Germline loops: CDR1 LNHDA, CDR2 SQIVND (reference sequence). This CDR3 spans 14 amino acids. CDR3: CASSIEGGPDEQFF. Here the CDR3 DNA reads TGTGCCAGTAGTATTGAGGGAGGGCCCGATGAGCAGTTCTTC.

This clonotype was found many times. The gene calls are TRBV7-2 and TRBJ2-5; TRBD2 matches 8 bases. The CDR3 runs to 18 residues. Trimming cost V 3 bases and J 0 bases; bases outside gene matches: 12. The germline V gene has CDR1 SGHTA and CDR2 FQGNSA. In DNA form, the CDR3 reads TGTGCCAGCAGCTTTTCGGATAGCGGGGCGTTAAACCAAGAGACCCAGTACTTC. Translating gives CASSFSDSGALNQETQYF.

In its sample, this clonotype was seen a few times. This sequence joins TRBV11-3 and TRBJ2-7, with D uncertain. This CDR3 is 14 amino acids long. CDR1 SGHNT and CDR2 YENEEA come from the germline V gene. Trimming left V 5 bases short and J 1 base short, with 12 bases between. The CDR3, as DNA: TGTGCCAGCAGCCAGACGTTTGGGTCCTACGAGCAGTACTTC. This translates into CASSQTFGSYEQYF. The variable domain in full, completed from reference TRBV11-3 and TRBJ2-7, reads EAGVVQSPRYKIIEKKQPVAFWCNPISGHNTLYWYLQNLGQGPELLIRYENEEAVDDSQLPKDRFSAERLKGVDSTLKIQPAELGDSAVYLCASSQTFGSYEQYFGPGTRLTVT.

As concerns this clonotype: Being one base from a much bigger clone, this may be a read error. The V gene is TRBV11-2, the J gene TRBJ2-3; 10 bases map to TRBD2. Germline V gene lookup returns CDR1 SGHAT and CDR2 FQNNGV. Unmatched junction bases numbered 10, after V lost 5 bases and J lost 8 bases. The CDR3 has 15 residues. The CDR3 reads CASSPSGRARVTQYF. The CDR3, as DNA: TGTGCCAGCAGCCCAAGCGGGAGGGCCCGAGTTACGCAGTATTTT.

The chain has TRBV30 and TRBJ2-7, with D unclear. Germline assignment: CDR1 GTSNPN and CDR2 SVGIG (reference sequence). V lost 1 base to trimming and J lost 5 bases, with 6 bases between them. This CDR3 is built from 11 residues. The CDR3 bases are TGTGCCTGGAGTGGGAACGACGAGCAGTACTTC. Its translation is CAWSGNDEQYF.

This clonotype was counted only a few times. This chain connects TRBV7-8 to TRBJ2-5; a possible D gene is TRBD2 (5 bases). This CDR3 contains 14 residues. From germline, CDR1 is SGHVS and CDR2 FQNEAQ. Trimming left V 5 bases short and J 8 bases short, with 18 bases between. The DNA for the CDR3 is TGTGCCAGCAGCCTGGAGGATGGAACGGGTACCCAGTACTTC. Its translation: CASSLEDGTGTQYF.

Worth noting for this clonotype: The junction does not match germline at one end; this may be a read error. The chain combines TRBV18 with TRBJ2-7; 14 positions match TRBD2. CDR3 length: 14 residues. Germline V gene sequence: CDR1 KGHSH, CDR2 LQKENI. This chain's CDR3 is CANSRGLAGDEQYF. As DNA, the CDR3 is TGTGCCAACTCACGGGGACTAGCGGGAGACGAGCAGTACTTC.